These 13 T cell receptor beta chains came from one sample sequenced in a study of breast tumors, draining lymph nodes, adjacent tissues. TCRdb re-called the multiplex PCR reads with MiXCR, one entry per CDR3 protein. The sample yields roughly 260,000 distinct CDR3 sequences, under 35% seen once. Breast cancer patients provided tissue from their axillary draining lymph nodes. Source material: axillary lymph node tissue. The receptors were sampled from a female donor with breast cancer. Some clones in this sample may be carry-over from other donors' samples.

This clonotype was counted many times. The rearrangement uses TRBV7-2 and TRBJ2-7; either TRBD1 or TRBD2 may supply D (5 bases each). CDR3 length equals 13 residues. The V end lost 4 bases, the J end lost 0 bases, and 7 bases lay between the germline ends. Germline V lookup: CDR1 SGHTA, CDR2 FQGNSA. The CDR3 loop is CASSSGASYEQYF. In DNA form, the CDR3 reads TGTGCCAGCAGCTCCGGGGCCTCCTACGAGCAGTACTTC.

Concerning this clonotype: A much larger clone lies a single base off, so this may be a read error. The chain employs TRBV6-4 and TRBJ2-5; a weak D match, TRBD2 (6 bases). Germline V CDR1 and CDR2: MRHNA, SNTAGT. Deletions cut 5 bases from V and 2 bases from J, with 12 bases between. The CDR3 loop spans 14 amino acids. CDR3 sequence: CASSPLARQETQYF. The DNA of the CDR3 is TGTGCCAGCAGTCCCCTAGCGCGGCAAGAGACCCAGTACTTC.

At least ten counts were recorded for this clonotype. The V gene is TRBV7-9, the J gene TRBJ2-1, with a possible D match to TRBD2 (6 bases). Germline CDR1 is SEHNR and CDR2 is FQNEAQ (reference sequence). V lost 3 bases, J lost 0 bases, and 12 bases lay in between. The CDR3 has 16 amino acids. The CDR3 loop reads CASSFSAGSSYNEQFF. DNA of the CDR3: TGTGCCAGCAGCTTTTCGGCGGGAAGCTCCTACAATGAGCAGTTCTTC.

V gene TRBV7-8 combines with J gene TRBJ2-5; no clear D gene. Germline V gene lookup returns CDR1 SGHVS and CDR2 FQNEAQ. The CDR3 covers 13 residues. The CDR3 DNA reads TGTGTCAGTAGCTTACTTGGTTCGGAGACCCAGTACTTC. It yields the protein CVSSLLGSETQYF.

The rearrangement joins TRBV6-4 to TRBJ2-4; maybe TRBD2 (6 bases). From germline, CDR1 is MRHNA and CDR2 SNTAGT. V was trimmed by 4 bases and J by 1 base, leaving 17 bases between them. The CDR3 loop spans 17 amino acids. CDR3 nucleotide sequence: TGTGCCAGCAGTGGGAGGGGTGGGGGGTTGGCCAAAAACATTCAGTACTTC. Its protein product is CASSGRGGGLAKNIQYF.

This clonotype was found a few times. One base away lies a much larger clone, so this may be a sequencing read error. The CDR3 region is CASSLGSGSEETQHF. CDR3 coding DNA: TGTGCCAGCAGCTTAGGTAGCGGGAGTGAAGAGACCCAGCACTTC. The V gene is TRBV7-9, the J gene TRBJ2-5; 9 nucleotides align to TRBD2. This CDR3 is built from 15 residues. Germline CDR1 SEHNR, CDR2 FQNEAQ (reference sequence).

The V and J genes are TRBV6-1 and TRBJ2-2, with unresolved D. Between the trimmed V and J ends, which lost 2 bases and 1 base, there was a span of 8 bases. Germline CDR1 is MNHNS and CDR2 is SASEGT. The CDR3 spans 15 residues. The CDR3 DNA follows: TGTGCCAGCAGTGAAAAGGGCCGGAACACCGGGGAGCTGTTTTTT. Translated: CASSEKGRNTGELFF.

To note about this clonotype: It is likely a read error, because the conserved phenylalanine at the end of the CDR3 is missing. The chain joins TRBV7-3 to TRBJ2-1; 13 bases map to TRBD2. V was clipped by 5 bases and J by 9 bases; unmatched bases: 16. CDR1 is SGHTA and CDR2 is FQGTGA in the germline V gene. The CDR3 loop spans 18 amino acids. Here the CDR3 reads CASSQGLAGEGSQGEQFL. In DNA, the CDR3 is TGTGCCAGCAGCCAAGGACTAGCGGGAGAGGGGTCACAAGGTGAGCAGTTCCTC.

This clonotype occurred many times. The chain recombines TRBV20-1 with TRBJ1-2; D perhaps matches TRBD1 (5 bases). V shed 1 base and J shed 8 bases, with 23 bases lying between them. This CDR3 region has 16 residues. CDR1 and CDR2 (germline): DFQATT, SNEGSKA (reference sequence). In nucleotides, the CDR3 is TGCAGTGCTAGAGCCGCCGGGGCAGGGAATGAGGTCGGCTACACCTTC. Amino acid sequence: CSARAAGAGNEVGYTF.

Many counts were recorded for this clonotype. The chain carries TRBV7-3 and TRBJ2-2; 14 bases map to TRBD2. CDR1 and CDR2 from the germline V gene are SGHTA and FQGTGA. V lost 5 bases to trimming and J lost 6 bases; unmatched junction nucleotides: 14. The CDR3 has 19 amino acids. As DNA, the CDR3 is TGTGCCAGCAGCACCACATCCGGGACTAGCGGGAGAAGCGCCGGGGAGCTGTTTTTT. Its protein product is CASSTTSGTSGRSAGELFF.

V gene TRBV3-1 combines with J gene TRBJ2-3, with D hard to call. V lost 1 base and J lost 0, with 5 bases in between. The CDR3 has 14 amino acids. The germline V gene has CDR1 LGHDT and CDR2 YNNKEL (reference sequence). The CDR3, as DNA: TGTGCCAGCAGCCAAGTCGGGAGCACAGATACGCAGTATTTT. This gives the protein CASSQVGSTDTQYF.

In the case of this clonotype: Germline is not matched at one junction end, which may reflect a read error. This chain uses TRBV12-3 or TRBV12-4 with TRBJ2-2; 11 nucleotides align to TRBD2. The CDR3 length is 18 residues. In DNA, the CDR3 is TGTGCCAGCAGTTTCGTCCCGGGACTAGCGGAGTACACCGGGGAGCTGTTCTTT. This encodes CASSFVPGLAEYTGELFF.

At least ten counts were recorded for this clonotype. CDR3 DNA sequence: TGTGCCACCAGCAGAGAAACAGGGTTCTCCTACGAGCAGTACTTC. This codes for CATSRETGFSYEQYF. The V gene is TRBV15, the J gene TRBJ2-7; TRBD1 is a possible D gene (6 bases). This CDR3 is 15 amino acids long. Trimming left V 0 bases short and J 0 bases short, with 9 bases between. In germline, CDR1 is LNHNV, CDR2 YYDKDF (reference sequence).